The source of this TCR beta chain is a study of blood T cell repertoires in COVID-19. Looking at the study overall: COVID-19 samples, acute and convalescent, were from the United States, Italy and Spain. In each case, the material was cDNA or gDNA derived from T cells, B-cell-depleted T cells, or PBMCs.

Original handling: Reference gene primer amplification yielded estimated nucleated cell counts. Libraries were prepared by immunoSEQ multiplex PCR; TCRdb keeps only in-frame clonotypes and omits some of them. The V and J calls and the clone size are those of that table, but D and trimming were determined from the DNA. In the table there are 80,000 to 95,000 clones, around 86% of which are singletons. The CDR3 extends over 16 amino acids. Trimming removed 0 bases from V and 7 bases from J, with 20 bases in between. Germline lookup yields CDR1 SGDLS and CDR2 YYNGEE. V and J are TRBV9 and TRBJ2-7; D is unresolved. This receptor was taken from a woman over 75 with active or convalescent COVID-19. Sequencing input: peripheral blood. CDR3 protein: CASSVDPLPSLQEQYF. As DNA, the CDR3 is TGTGCCAGCAGCGTAGATCCCCTCCCGTCTCTACAGGAGCAGTACTTC. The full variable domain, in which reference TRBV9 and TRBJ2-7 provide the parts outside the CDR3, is DSGVTQTPKHLITATGQRVTLRCSPRSGDLSVYWYQQSLDQGLQFLIQYYNGEERAKGNILERFSAQQFPDLHSELNLSSLELGDSALYFCASSVDPLPSLQEQYFGPGTRLTVT.